This T cell receptor beta chain originates from a study of cytomegalovirus exposure and HLA in healthy donors. The germline gives CDR1 GTSNPN, CDR2 SVGIG (reference sequence). V was shortened by 5 bases and J by 1 base, with 11 bases between the two germline ends. The CDR3 is made up of 13 amino acids. PCR employed 60 Vbeta and 13 Jbeta primers. Produced via immunoSEQ multiplex PCR; TCRdb's table is partial and in-frame only. The sample lists some 160,000 clones, around four fifths occurring once. The sample taken for sequencing was PBMCs. This clonotype was sampled from a man between 18 and 35 years old in good health and CMV-seronegative. This chain uses TRBV30 with TRBJ1-1; possible D gene TRBD1, 6 bases. The CDR3 loop is CAWGQRGNTEAFF. DNA for the CDR3: TGTGCCTGGGGACAGCGGGGGAACACTGAAGCTTTCTTT. Full variable domain (missing parts from reference TRBV30 and TRBJ1-1): SQTIHQWPATLVQPVGSPLSLECTVEGTSNPNLYWYRQAAGRGLQLLFYSVGIGQISSEVPQNLSASRPQDRQFILSSKKLLLSDSGFYLCAWGQRGNTEAFFGQGTRLTVV.